The 14 T cell receptor beta chains given below trace back to one sample, sequenced in a study of Graves' ophthalmopathy and Graves' hyperthyroidism. RNA served as the template for amplifying TCR beta CDR3 regions. In the first round, RT-PCR was carried out with HTBI primers, and a multiplex PCR formed the second round. Each CDR3 protein is one row after TCRdb ran MiXCR on the multiplex PCR reads. Of roughly 500,000 distinct CDR3 sequences in the sample, approximately 15% are singletons; the top ten hold about a tenth. The sequencing sample was made of blood. These receptor sequences come from a woman under 40 with Graves' ophthalmopathy.

This clonotype came up many times. This chain connects TRBV19 to TRBJ1-5; D not resolved. The V and J ends lost 3 bases and 2 bases respectively, with 23 bases between them. This CDR3 spans 19 amino acids. CDR1 and CDR2 from the germline V gene are LNHDA and SQIVND (reference sequence). The CDR3 DNA is TGTGCCAGTAGTATTAGGTACGGTTTTGTAATGGTTGGCAATCAGCCCCAGCATTTT. It codes for CASSIRYGFVMVGNQPQHF.

This clonotype was recorded many times. The chain recombines TRBV29-1 with TRBJ1-2; 8 nucleotides match TRBD1. Trimming at V came to 6 bases and at J to 0 bases, leaving 3 bases not matched to a gene. Germline V gene lookup returns CDR1 SQVTM and CDR2 ANQGSEA. This CDR3 is built from 13 residues. CDR3 DNA sequence: TGCAGCGTCTTGACAGGGGCTAACTATGGCTACACCTTC. Translating gives CSVLTGANYGYTF.

At least ten counts were recorded for this clonotype. This chain connects TRBV27 to TRBJ2-7, with D possibly being TRBD1 (6 bases). In germline, CDR1 is MNHEY, CDR2 SMNVEV (reference sequence). Between the trimmed V and J ends, which lost 6 bases and 4 bases, there was a span of 16 bases. This CDR3 comprises 14 residues. The CDR3 here is CASSLDRRDYEQYF. CDR3 DNA sequence: TGTGCCAGCAGCCTCGACAGGCGAGATTACGAGCAGTACTTC.

This clonotype occurred many times. The genes are TRBV6-2 or TRBV6-3 and TRBJ1-5; D is unresolved. This CDR3 region has 16 residues. Trimming took off 1 base at V and 0 bases at J, with 10 bases between the two ends. The germline V gene has CDR1 MNHEY and CDR2 SVGEGT. The CDR3 region has the DNA TGTGCCAGCAGTTACTATGACGGTAATAGCAATCAGCCCCAGCATTTT. Encoded protein: CASSYYDGNSNQPQHF.

Ten or more counts support this clonotype. The chain couples TRBV6-5 to TRBJ1-1; no definite D call. The germline V gene has CDR1 MNHEY and CDR2 SVGAGI. The CDR3 totals 14 residues. V was trimmed by 5 bases and J by 3 bases, leaving 13 bases between them. This chain's CDR3 is CASSPVAADTEAFF. For the CDR3, the DNA is TGTGCCAGCAGTCCCGTGGCAGCGGACACTGAAGCTTTCTTT.

Ten or more counts support this clonotype. DNA for the CDR3: TGTGCCAGCAGTTTACAGGGATTTATCTACGAGCAGTACTTC. This sequence encodes CASSLQGFIYEQYF. The rearrangement links TRBV28 to TRBJ2-7; weak D call: TRBD1 (5 bases). There are 14 residues in the CDR3. Trimming took 2 bases from V and 3 from J, leaving 11 bases between them. The germline V gene encodes CDR1 MDHEN and CDR2 SYDVKM.

This clonotype has at least ten counts. The rearrangement joins TRBV7-2 to TRBJ2-7; D possibly matches TRBD1 or TRBD2 (5 bases each). The germline V gene encodes CDR1 SGHTA and CDR2 FQGNSA. V gave up 5 bases and J gave up 4 bases, with 15 bases separating them. CDR3 length: 14 amino acids. The CDR3 region is CASSPERGAYEQYF. CDR3 bases: TGTGCCAGCAGCCCTGAACGGGGCGCTTACGAGCAGTACTTC.

This clonotype was observed a handful of times. The chain employs TRBV9 and TRBJ2-2; the D gene is possibly TRBD2 (7 bases). Trimming took 4 bases from V and 3 from J, leaving 16 bases between them. The CDR3 runs to 16 residues. Per germline, CDR1 SGDLS and CDR2 YYNGEE. The CDR3 DNA follows: TGTGCCAGCAGCCCCACGGGGGGCAGATACACCGGGGAGCTGTTTTTT. Protein: CASSPTGGRYTGELFF. The whole variable domain, filled in from reference TRBV9 and TRBJ2-2, reads DSGVTQTPKHLITATGQRVTLRCSPRSGDLSVYWYQQSLDQGLQFLIQYYNGEERAKGNILERFSAQQFPDLHSELNLSSLELGDSALYFCASSPTGGRYTGELFFGEGSRLTVL.

This clonotype has more than one count but fewer than ten. V usage is TRBV27 and J usage is TRBJ1-1; TRBD1 might be the D (6 bases). CDR3 length: 17 amino acids. V was cut by 10 bases and J by 1 base, with 25 bases left in between. CDR1 MNHEY and CDR2 SMNVEV come from the germline V gene (reference sequence). The CDR3 protein is CATHGLWGAHRNTEAFF. The CDR3 DNA follows: TGTGCCACCCACGGACTCTGGGGGGCCCACAGGAACACTGAAGCTTTCTTT.

This clonotype has more than one count but fewer than ten. A read error may be the cause here, since a much bigger clone is one base away. The V gene is TRBV28, the J gene TRBJ2-2; the D is unclear. The CDR3 is 15 residues long. The V gene's germline CDR1 is MDHEN and CDR2 SYDVKM. The CDR3 spells CASSAPVRHTEELFF. CDR3 bases: TGTGCCAGCAGTGCTCCGGTCCGCCACACCGAGGAGCTGTTTTTT.

The chain carries TRBV19 and TRBJ1-1; D call uncertain. V dropped 0 bases and J dropped 0 bases, with 8 bases sitting between them. The CDR3 extends over 15 amino acids. In germline, CDR1 is LNHDA, CDR2 SQIVND (reference sequence). CDR3: CASSIDSGMNTEAFF. In DNA form, the CDR3 reads TGTGCCAGTAGTATAGACAGCGGAATGAACACTGAAGCTTTCTTT.

This clonotype was counted a few times. This rearrangement joins TRBV18 to TRBJ2-7; TRBD1 matches at 8 bases. Germline V gene sequence: CDR1 KGHSH, CDR2 LQKENI. V shed 8 bases and J 5 bases; nucleotides not matched to a gene: 14. CDR3 length: 15 amino acids. The DNA of the CDR3 is TGTGCCAGCACTGACCGACGGACAGGGTCAGACGAGCAGTACTTC. Translated, it gives CASTDRRTGSDEQYF.

As to this clonotype: It is likely a read error, because the conserved phenylalanine at the end of the CDR3 is missing. This chain connects TRBV19 to TRBJ1-1; D is ambiguous. The germline gives CDR1 LNHDA, CDR2 SQIVND (reference sequence). With 3 bases removed from V and 8 bases from J, the gap between germline ends came to 10 bases. CDR3 length equals 12 residues. The DNA for the CDR3 is TGTGCCAGTAGTATTGGAGCGACGGAAGCTTTCTTG. It yields the protein CASSIGATEAFL.

The chain joins TRBV11-2 to TRBJ2-7; D ambiguous. Trimming cost V 5 bases and J 4 bases, with 27 bases left between them. CDR3 length equals 18 residues. Germline loops: CDR1 SGHAT, CDR2 FQNNGV. In nucleotides, the CDR3 is TGTGCCAGCAGCCTCCCTGAGGAACAGCTCCTCCCCGGTTACGAGCAGTACTTC. Translated: CASSLPEEQLLPGYEQYF. The full variable domain, completed using reference TRBV11-2 and TRBJ2-7, is EAGVAQSPRYKIIEKRQSVAFWCNPISGHATLYWYQQILGQGPKLLIQFQNNGVVDDSQLPKDRFSAERLKGVDSTLKIQPAKLEDSAVYLCASSLPEEQLLPGYEQYFGPGTRLTVT.